This is a list of T cell receptor beta chains from one sample in a study of T cells in Graves' hyperthyroidism and ophthalmopathy. Using its own MiXCR run on the multiplex PCR reads, TCRdb lists one record per CDR3 protein. The data contain 300,000 to 450,000 distinct CDR3 sequences, approximately 15% of them singletons. Sequences were obtained from blood. These receptors all stem from a woman aged 55-69 years with Graves' hyperthyroidism. Both conserved end residues are part of each CDR3. Rows give clone size only sometimes, using once, few, many, or a class for an expanded clone.

CDR3 protein: CASYRGAFATDTQYF; V gene: TRBV6-2/TRBV6-3; clone size: NA
CDR3 protein: CASLHSPTGTGGVNTEAFF; V gene: TRBV2; clone size: NA
CDR3 protein: CASSQGQVGTEAFF; V gene: TRBV5-1; clone size: many
CDR3 protein: CASSSHEQYF; V gene: TRBV28; clone size: many
CDR3 protein: CSARSSSGSGEQFF; V gene: TRBV20-1; clone size: few
CDR3 protein: CASSRTGVTEAFF; V gene: TRBV11-2; clone size: many
CDR3 protein: CAVSRKLYYGYTF; V gene: TRBV2; clone size: few
CDR3 protein: CASSRDIYNEQFF; V gene: TRBV28; clone size: many
CDR3 protein: CASSSYRGSYEQYF; V gene: TRBV7-3; clone size: many
CDR3 protein: CASSLEPRRRSYGYTF; V gene: TRBV11-2; clone size: NA
CDR3 protein: CASSGQANQPQHF; V gene: TRBV19; clone size: NA
CDR3 protein: CASRSGTGLGYTF; V gene: TRBV12-3/TRBV12-4; clone size: NA
CDR3 protein: CATSDVNQETQYF; V gene: TRBV24-1; clone size: few
CDR3 protein: CSVERGLETQYF; V gene: TRBV29-1; clone size: many
CDR3 protein: CASVYRTNTGELFF; V gene: TRBV2; clone size: many
CDR3 protein: CASSQFRKGSYEQYF; V gene: TRBV3-1; clone size: many